These 20 T cell receptor beta chains came from one sample sequenced in a study of cytomegalovirus exposure and HLA in healthy donors. The PCR was carried out with 60 Vbeta primers and 13 Jbeta primers. Profiled with immunoSEQ multiplex PCR; TCRdb holds only in-frame clones, not every one. The sample records 270,000 or so clones, roughly 85% being singletons. Sequenced input: PBMCs. Every receptor here comes from a middle-aged man in good health and CMV-seropositive.

The CDR3 protein is CASSARTYHLYF. Written as DNA, the CDR3 is TGTGCCAGCAGCGCCAGGACTTATCACTTGTATTTT. The chain links TRBV7-9 to TRBJ2-3; a weak D match, TRBD2 (5 bases). V was shortened by 5 bases and J by 14 bases, with 17 bases between the two germline ends. Germline V gene lookup returns CDR1 SEHNR and CDR2 FQNEAQ (reference sequence). CDR3 size: 12 residues.

The V and J genes are TRBV5-6 and TRBJ1-5; the D gene is possibly TRBD1 (5 bases). V was clipped by 0 bases and J by 4 bases, with 8 bases between them. This CDR3 is built from 14 residues. Germline lookup yields CDR1 SGHDT and CDR2 YYEEEE. The CDR3 is CASSLGQINQPQHF. CDR3 DNA: TGTGCCAGCAGCTTGGGACAGATAAATCAGCCCCAGCATTTT.

This chain joins TRBV7-3 and TRBJ2-1; the match to TRBD2 covers 7 bases. V lost 4 bases and J lost 6; bases outside the gene matches: 18. This CDR3 is 18 amino acids long. The germline CDR1 and CDR2 sequences are SGHTA and FQGTGA. CDR3 loop: CASSYPSFGGSWSNEQFF. CDR3 nucleotide sequence: TGTGCCAGCAGCTACCCCTCCTTTGGCGGGAGCTGGTCCAATGAGCAGTTCTTC. The variable domain in full, with the rest retrieved from reference TRBV7-3 and TRBJ2-1, is GAGVSQTPSNKVTEKGKYVELRCDPISGHTALYWYRQSLGQGPEFLIYFQGTGAADDSGLPNDRFFAVRPEGSVSTLKIQRTERGDSAVYLCASSYPSFGGSWSNEQFFGPGTRLTVL.

This sequence joins TRBV13 and TRBJ2-7, with 7 bases matching TRBD1. With V trimmed by 0 bases and J by 2 bases, 4 bases remained unmatched. The length of the CDR3 is 15 residues. Germline V gene lookup returns CDR1 PRHDT and CDR2 FYEKMQ (reference sequence). The CDR3 loop reads CASSLGGQGAYEQYF. The DNA of the CDR3 is TGTGCCAGCAGCTTAGGGGGGCAGGGGGCCTACGAGCAGTACTTC.

V usage is TRBV15 and J usage is TRBJ2-2; D unclear. V was clipped by 5 bases and J by 2 bases, with 15 bases between them. Looked up from germline, CDR1 is LNHNV and CDR2 is YYDKDF (reference sequence). This CDR3 is built from 16 residues. The CDR3 reads CATSPGGSKNTGELFF. The CDR3 DNA reads as TGTGCCACCAGCCCCGGCGGCAGCAAAAACACCGGGGAGCTGTTTTTT.

The chain is built from TRBV12-5 and TRBJ2-4; 7 bases map to TRBD1. Germline trimming cut 1 base from V and 8 bases from J; bases unmatched to any gene: 14. Germline-derived CDR1 and CDR2 are LGHNT and FRNRAP. CDR3 size: 17 residues. As DNA, the CDR3 is TGTGCTAGTGGTTTGGGTGGCGGCAGGGGGAATGAGGACATTCAGTACTTC. The encoded protein is CASGLGGGRGNEDIQYF.

This chain links TRBV29-1 with TRBJ2-1; the D gene is possibly TRBD2 (6 bases). CDR1 is SQVTM, CDR2 ANQGSEA, per germline. V lost 3 bases, J lost 5 bases, and 17 bases lay in between. CDR3 size: 15 residues. The chain's CDR3 is CSVEPRDSGHNEQFF. The CDR3 nucleotides are TGCAGCGTTGAGCCCCGGGACTCCGGGCACAATGAGCAGTTCTTC.

CDR3 nucleotides: TGTGCCAGCAGTTTGGAAGGCCCCGCCGGGCAGCCCCAGCATTTT. Translated: CASSLEGPAGQPQHF. The chain combines TRBV27 with TRBJ1-5; D gene unclear. Trimming shortened V by 3 bases and J by 7 bases, and 16 bases separated the two germline ends. Germline loops: CDR1 MNHEY, CDR2 SMNVEV (reference sequence). CDR3 length equals 15 residues.

The genes are TRBV5-8 and TRBJ2-1; D is perhaps TRBD2 (5 bases). Trimming shortened V by 2 bases and J by 0 bases, and 9 bases separated the two germline ends. The germline V gene has CDR1 SGHTS and CDR2 YDEGEE. There are 15 residues in the CDR3. The CDR3 DNA follows: TGTGCCAGCAGCTTAGAGGGCAACTCCTACAATGAGCAGTTCTTC. This translates into CASSLEGNSYNEQFF.

This rearrangement joins TRBV28 to TRBJ2-7; 9 bases fit TRBD2. Germline-derived CDR1 and CDR2 are MDHEN and SYDVKM. Unmatched junction bases numbered 3, after V lost 5 bases and J lost 4 bases. This CDR3 contains 13 residues. CDR3 amino acids: CASSVAGAYEQYF. CDR3 sequence (DNA): TGTGCCAGCAGTGTAGCGGGAGCTTACGAGCAGTACTTC.

V is TRBV12-2 and J is TRBJ2-1; TRBD2 is the table's D call and was not checked against the DNA. TRBV12-2 counts as a pseudogene. The CDR3 spans 16 residues. The CDR3 DNA follows: TGTGCAAGTCGTCTTAAGCGGGAGGGCCTCTACAATGAGCAGTTCTTC. Amino acid sequence: CASRLKREGLYNEQFF.

This chain joins TRBV4-1 and TRBJ1-1; D is ambiguous. Germline CDR1 MGHRA, CDR2 YSYEKL. V was clipped by 5 bases and J by 1 base, with 11 bases between them. The CDR3 covers 14 residues. This CDR3 is CASSSGFQNTEAFF. CDR3 DNA: TGCGCCAGCAGCTCGGGATTCCAGAACACTGAAGCTTTCTTT.

The chain uses TRBV19 and TRBJ2-3, with 8 bases that match TRBD2. The length of the CDR3 is 14 residues. Trimming removed 1 base from V and 4 bases from J; junction bases left unmatched: 1. Germline V gene lookup returns CDR1 LNHDA and CDR2 SQIVND (reference sequence). The CDR3 sequence: CASSIAGGPDTQYF. The CDR3 coding sequence is TGTGCCAGTAGTATAGCGGGAGGGCCAGATACGCAGTATTTT.

This chain links TRBV28 with TRBJ1-1, with 8 bases aligning to TRBD1. This CDR3 has 15 residues. Unmatched junction bases numbered 6, after V lost 5 bases and J lost 1 base. Looked up from germline, CDR1 is MDHEN and CDR2 is SYDVKM. CDR3 loop: CASSRRGQGNTEAFF. The DNA for the CDR3 is TGTGCCAGCAGTCGGCGAGGACAGGGGAACACTGAAGCTTTCTTT.

J is TRBJ1-5 and V is TRBV5-5; 7 positions agree with TRBD1. CDR1 is SGHKS and CDR2 is YYEKEE in the germline V gene (reference sequence). Trimming at V came to 3 bases and at J to 0 bases, leaving 3 bases not matched to a gene. This CDR3 region has 15 residues. The CDR3 DNA sequence: TGTGCCAGCAGCTCGGGACAGCCTAGCAATCAGCCCCAGCATTTT. This encodes CASSSGQPSNQPQHF.

The J gene is TRBJ1-1, the V gene TRBV9; TRBD1 agrees at 8 bases. Germline assignment: CDR1 SGDLS and CDR2 YYNGEE. The J segment lost 9 bases and the V segment lost 4 bases, leaving 8 bases of the junction unmatched. The CDR3 has 13 residues. Here the CDR3 DNA reads TGTGCCAGCAGCCCCCAGGACAGGGCGCAAGCTTTCTTT. It specifies CASSPQDRAQAFF.

The chain carries TRBV7-8 and TRBJ2-1, with a tentative D call TRBD2 (6 bases). There are 15 residues in the CDR3. Germline lookup yields CDR1 SGHVS and CDR2 FQNEAQ. Trimming removed 5 bases from V and 6 bases from J, with 17 bases in between. DNA for the CDR3: TGTGCCAGCAGCAACGACATACTAGCTTCCAATGAGCAGTTCTTC. Its translation is CASSNDILASNEQFF.

The table lists this clone with a count of one. This chain joins TRBV4-1 and TRBJ2-1; 10 bases align to TRBD1. V was pared by 1 base and J by 9 bases, with 9 bases of the junction left unmatched. Germline V gene sequence: CDR1 MGHRA, CDR2 YSYEKL. The CDR3 is 16 residues long. CDR3 region: CASSQGGDRGRTEQFF. As DNA, the CDR3 is TGCGCCAGCAGCCAAGGGGGGGACAGGGGTCGCACTGAGCAGTTCTTC.

The DNA for the CDR3 is TGTGCCAGCAGCCTGGACAATTATGGCTACACCTTC. It specifies CASSLDNYGYTF. This rearrangement joins TRBV6-5 to TRBJ1-2; D possibly corresponds to TRBD1 (5 bases). This CDR3 contains 12 residues. The V gene lost 6 bases and the J gene lost 5 bases, with 10 bases spanning the gap. From germline, CDR1 is MNHEY and CDR2 SVGAGI.

This clone occurred once. The same CDR3 is also encoded by other DNA sequences in this sample. The CDR3 reads CASSFRGGHGYTF. The CDR3 DNA sequence: TGTGCCAGCAGTTTTAGGGGCGGTCATGGCTACACCTTC. The V and J genes are TRBV28 and TRBJ1-2; a weak D match, TRBD1 (5 bases). The CDR3 is made up of 13 amino acids. The V and J ends lost 3 bases and 6 bases respectively, with 11 bases between them. Germline V gene data show CDR1 as MDHEN and CDR2 as SYDVKM.